This T cell receptor (beta chain) originates from a study of metastatic and nonmetastatic thyroid tumors. The wider study: Repertoire data that came from the blood and tumor or nodule tissue of malignant and benign thyroid patients were compared.

TCRdb reassembled clones from the PCR reads with MiXCR. The table records around 7,100 clones, 25% to 40% of them present only once. Thyroid surgery took place with no prior treatment in any patient. This receptor was obtained from a female donor with papillary thyroid cancer or a benign thyroid nodule (not recorded which). Some clones in this sample may be carry-over from other donors' samples. The sample consisted of tumor tissue.

The CDR3 region is CASSIGTSISYEQYF. CDR3 nucleotides: TGTGCCAGTAGTATTGGGACTAGCATCTCCTACGAGCAGTACTTC. V and J are TRBV19 and TRBJ2-7; 9 bases agree with TRBD2. Germline CDR1 reads LNHDA; CDR2 reads SQIVND (reference sequence). The CDR3 contains 15 residues. The junction had 3 bases not matched to a gene; V was cut back by 3 bases and J by 0 bases. Combining the CDR3 with reference TRBV19 and TRBJ2-7 gives the whole variable domain DGGITQSPKYLFRKEGQNVTLSCEQNLNHDAMYWYRQDPGQGLRLIYYSQIVNDFQKGDIAEGYSVSREKKESFPLTVTSAQKNPTAFYLCASSIGTSISYEQYFGPGTRLTVT.